This entry describes one T cell receptor (beta chain). Trimming left V 0 bases short and J 8 bases short, with 16 bases between. From germline, CDR1 is LGHNA and CDR2 YNFKEQ. The CDR3 totals 15 residues. RNA in amounts of about 0.45 to 1 ug was reverse transcribed with random hexamers. The CDR3 of TCR beta was amplified by immunoSEQ multiplex PCR across 54 Vbeta and 13 Jbeta. TCRdb fed the immunoSEQ multiplex PCR reads into MiXCR, producing one record per CDR3 protein. The sample yields approximately 190,000 distinct CDR3 sequences, 95% seen once. These data originate in a study of CD8 T cells in Susac syndrome. As for the study in general: Blood was drawn from patients with Susac syndrome. At that point, they were therapy-naive, on corticosteroids, or on intravenous immunoglobulin alone.

The chain recombines TRBV4-2 with TRBJ1-2; D perhaps matches TRBD1 (6 bases). Sequencing used CD8+ T cells from PBMCs. The receptor comes from a human donor with Susac syndrome. For the CDR3, the DNA is TGTGCCAGCAGCCAAGAAGGGGGGATTCGGTCCGGCTACACCTTC. Its translation: CASSQEGGIRSGYTF.